These 12 T cell receptor beta chains share one sample of origin, sequenced in a study of shared clonotypes between healthy human individuals. TCRdb's table, derived via immunoSEQ multiplex PCR, lists solely in-frame clones and lacks some. Among about 1.5 million clones listed, around 98% were seen once. The sample consisted of naive CD4+ T cells sorted from blood. Subset of the sample: CD45RA+ positively selected. The receptor set was obtained from a man aged 25 to 40 in good health.

The gene calls are TRBV7-8 and TRBJ2-5; perhaps TRBD2 as D (6 bases). The length of the CDR3 is 16 residues. CDR1 and CDR2 from the germline V gene are SGHVS and FQNEAQ. V shed 1 base and J shed 1 base, with 13 bases lying between them. Written as DNA, the CDR3 is TGTGCCAGCAGCTTAGTCGGGCGGGGAGGCCAAGAGACCCAGTACTTC. Translated: CASSLVGRGGQETQYF. The entire variable domain, with the rest obtained from reference TRBV7-8 and TRBJ2-5, is as follows: GAGVSQSPRYKVAKRGQDVALRCDPISGHVSLFWYQQALGQGPEFLTYFQNEAQLDKSGLPSDRFFAERPEGSVSTLKIQRTQQEDSAVYLCASSLVGRGGQETQYFGPGTRLLVL.

The genes are TRBV29-1 and TRBJ2-5, with D maybe TRBD1 (6 bases). The CDR3 sequence is 12 residues long. The V gene lost 5 bases and the J gene lost 1 base, with 8 bases spanning the gap. From germline, CDR1 is SQVTM and CDR2 ANQGSEA. CDR3 sequence (DNA): TGCAGCGTTACACAGGGCCAAGAGACCCAGTACTTC. Residues: CSVTQGQETQYF. Looking up the rest from reference TRBV29-1 and TRBJ2-5 gives the full variable domain: SAVISQKPSRDICQRGTSLTIQCQVDSQVTMMFWYRQQPGQSLTLIATANQGSEATYESGFVIDKFPISRPNLTFSTLTVSNMSPEDSSIYLCSVTQGQETQYFGPGTRLLVL.

The chain is built from TRBV18 and TRBJ1-1; 9 bases match TRBD1. Trimming took 2 bases from V and 4 from J; bases not matched to a gene: 5. This CDR3 has 15 residues. CDR1 and CDR2 from the germline V gene are KGHSH and LQKENI. The CDR3 loop reads CASSPAGQGGTEAFF. In DNA form, the CDR3 reads TGTGCCAGCTCACCAGCGGGACAGGGTGGCACTGAAGCTTTCTTT.

The chain has TRBV6-1 and TRBJ1-5; D is ambiguous. The V and J ends lost 4 bases and 4 bases respectively, with 8 bases between them. The CDR3 loop spans 13 amino acids. CDR1 MNHNS and CDR2 SASEGT come from the germline V gene. This CDR3 reads CASSAGDNQPQHF. CDR3 coding DNA: TGTGCCAGCAGTGCCGGAGATAATCAGCCCCAGCATTTT.

This clone has just one count. The V gene is TRBV2, the J gene TRBJ1-1; the match to TRBD1 covers 8 bases. The V segment lost 6 bases and the J segment 4 bases; nucleotides outside the gene matches: 7. CDR3 length: 14 residues. CDR1 and CDR2 (germline): SNHLY, FYNNEI. CDR3 amino acids: CASRKGTGLTEAFF. CDR3 sequence (DNA): TGTGCCAGCAGGAAAGGGACAGGCCTCACTGAAGCTTTCTTT.

The chain combines TRBV4-1 with TRBJ1-5, with D maybe TRBD1 (5 bases). V was shortened by 3 bases and J by 1 base, with 13 bases between the two germline ends. The CDR3 has 16 residues. Germline values: CDR1 MGHRA, CDR2 YSYEKL. This CDR3 is CASSHPQGGSNQPQHF. The CDR3 DNA reads as TGCGCCAGCAGCCATCCCCAGGGAGGAAGCAATCAGCCCCAGCATTTT.

CDR3 protein: CASSLGLRFAYNEQFF. CDR3 DNA sequence: TGTGCCAGCAGCTTAGGTTTGCGGTTCGCCTACAATGAGCAGTTCTTC. This chain links TRBV11-2 with TRBJ2-1; no clear D gene. The CDR3 runs 16 residues. V lost 1 base, J lost 2 bases, and 12 bases lay in between. Germline V gene sequence: CDR1 SGHAT, CDR2 FQNNGV.

This clone showed up just once. The rearrangement joins TRBV6-4 to TRBJ2-2; D is undetermined. The CDR3 spans 13 residues. Germline V gene data show CDR1 as MRHNA and CDR2 as SNTAGT. Trimming left V 8 bases short and J 1 base short, with 8 bases between. As DNA, the CDR3 is TGTGCCAGCTTAGCAGAGAACACCGGGGAGCTGTTTTTT. It is translated as CASLAENTGELFF.

This clone has just one count. DNA of the CDR3: TGTGCCAGAAGCTGCGGGCAGGGGAACACTGAAGCTTTCTTT. Translated, it gives CARSCGQGNTEAFF. The chain links TRBV5-3 to TRBJ1-1, with D possibly matching TRBD1 (5 bases). TRBV5-3 counts as an open reading frame of uncertain function. Trimming left V 3 bases short and J 1 base short, with 10 bases between. The CDR3 covers 14 residues.

This chain connects TRBV5-1 to TRBJ1-4; D gene unclear. In germline, CDR1 is SGHRS, CDR2 YFSETQ. The CDR3 extends over 14 amino acids. Trimming removed 4 bases at V and 1 base at J, with 8 bases between. Here the CDR3 DNA reads TGCGCCAGCAGCGAAGTTGGAACTAATGAAAAACTGTTTTTT. Its translation is CASSEVGTNEKLFF. The entire variable domain, with the rest obtained from reference TRBV5-1 and TRBJ1-4, is as follows: KAGVTQTPRYLIKTRGQQVTLSCSPISGHRSVSWYQQTPGQGLQFLFEYFSETQRNKGNFPGRFSGRQFSNSRSEMNVSTLELGDSALYLCASSEVGTNEKLFFGSGTQLSVL.

As for this clone: One end of the junction fails to match germline, which may point to a read error. This rearrangement joins TRBV7-2 to TRBJ2-2; 12 positions agree with TRBD2. Per germline, CDR1 SGHTA and CDR2 FQGNSA. CDR3 length: 15 residues. The CDR3 DNA reads as TGTGCCAGCAGCGGGTCGACTAGCGGGGGCGGGGGGCTGTTTTTT. This gives the protein CASSGSTSGGGGLFF.

V is TRBV19 and J is TRBJ1-1; 7 positions agree with TRBD1. Germline-derived CDR1 and CDR2 are LNHDA and SQIVND (reference sequence). Trimming took 7 bases from V and 0 from J; bases not matched to a gene: 20. The CDR3 is 19 residues long. The CDR3 DNA is TGTGCCAGTACTGGGACTTACAGGTCCGGGGGGACAGTGAACACTGAAGCTTTCTTT. Translated, it gives CASTGTYRSGGTVNTEAFF.